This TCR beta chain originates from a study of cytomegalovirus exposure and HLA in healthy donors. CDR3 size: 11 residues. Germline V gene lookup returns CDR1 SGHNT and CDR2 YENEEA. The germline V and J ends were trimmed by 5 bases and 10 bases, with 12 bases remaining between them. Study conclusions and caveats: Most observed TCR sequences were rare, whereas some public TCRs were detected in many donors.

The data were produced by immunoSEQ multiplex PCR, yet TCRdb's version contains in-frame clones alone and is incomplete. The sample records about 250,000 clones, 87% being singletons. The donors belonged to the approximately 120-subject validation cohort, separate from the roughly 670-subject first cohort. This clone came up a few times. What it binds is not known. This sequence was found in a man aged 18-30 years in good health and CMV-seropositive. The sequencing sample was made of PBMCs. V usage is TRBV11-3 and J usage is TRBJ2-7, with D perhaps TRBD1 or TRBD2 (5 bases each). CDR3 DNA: TGTGCCAGCAGCCCCCGGGACCGACAGTACTTC. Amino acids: CASSPRDRQYF.